The clone carrying this T cell receptor beta chain occurred many times. The source of the sample is a study of spatial heterogeneity in lung cancer. Sample time point: sample taken at primary tumor resection. The study sequenced unsorted whole RNA from tumor, nontumor lung or frozen PBMC. Each CDR3 protein gets one entry after TCRdb re-called the 5' RACE reads with MiXCR. Of more than 5,000 distinct CDR3 sequences in the sample, roughly 8.3% were seen once. Sequences were derived from normal lung tissue next to the tumor, sampled at surgery. This receptor was taken from a female donor with early-stage non-small cell lung cancer.

Here the CDR3 DNA reads TGTGCCACTCAAGCGGCTAGCGGGGGGGCCCGTGAGCAGTTCTTC. Protein product: CATQAASGGAREQFF. V is TRBV24-1 and J is TRBJ2-1, with 12 bases identical to TRBD2. Per the germline V gene, CDR1 is KGHDR and CDR2 is SFDVKD. The CDR3 is 15 amino acids. V shed 10 bases and J 9 bases; nucleotides not matched to a gene: 12.